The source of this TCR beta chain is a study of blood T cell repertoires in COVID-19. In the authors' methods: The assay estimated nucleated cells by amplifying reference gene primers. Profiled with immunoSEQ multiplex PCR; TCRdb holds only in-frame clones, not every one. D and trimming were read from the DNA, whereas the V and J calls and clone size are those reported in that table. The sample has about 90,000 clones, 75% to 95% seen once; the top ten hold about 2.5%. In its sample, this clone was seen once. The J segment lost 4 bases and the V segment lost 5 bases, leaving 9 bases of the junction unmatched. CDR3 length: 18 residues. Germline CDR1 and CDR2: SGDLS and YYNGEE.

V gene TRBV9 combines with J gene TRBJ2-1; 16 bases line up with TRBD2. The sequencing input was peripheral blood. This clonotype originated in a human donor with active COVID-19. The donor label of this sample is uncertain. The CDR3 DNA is TGTGCCAGCAGTTCCGGGACTAGCGGGGGGGCCGGGTACAATGAGCAGTTCTTC. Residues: CASSSGTSGGAGYNEQFF. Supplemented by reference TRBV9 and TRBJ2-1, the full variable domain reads DSGVTQTPKHLITATGQRVTLRCSPRSGDLSVYWYQQSLDQGLQFLIQYYNGEERAKGNILERFSAQQFPDLHSELNLSSLELGDSALYFCASSSGTSGGAGYNEQFFGPGTRLTVL.